A single sample gave rise to the 30 T cell receptor beta chains below, sequenced in a study of patients and donors after allogeneic stem cell transplantation. TCRdb re-analysed the RT-PCR reads in MiXCR, keeping a single row per CDR3 protein. The sample carries a few thousand distinct CDR3 sequences, less than 40% recorded once. Sequenced input: blood, either unsorted or a sorted T cell fraction (not recorded which). All receptors derive from a human donor who was either an allogeneic HSCT recipient or a stem cell or donor lymphocyte infusion donor (not recorded which). It is not recorded whose cells these are; they may come from a transplant donor.

This clonotype was seen a few times. J is TRBJ2-1 and V is TRBV11-3, with 9 positions matching TRBD2. The CDR3 is made up of 17 amino acids. Germline V gene data show CDR1 as SGHNT and CDR2 as YENEEA. The V and J ends lost 0 bases and 2 bases, in that order; junction bases with no gene match: 5. CDR3 residues: CASSLDWRTSAYNEQFF. CDR3 sequence (DNA): TGTGCCAGCAGCTTAGACTGGCGGACTAGCGCCTACAATGAGCAGTTCTTC.

This clonotype has only a few counts. The rearrangement joins TRBV7-2 to TRBJ2-5; no firm D call. Germline values: CDR1 SGHTA, CDR2 FQGNSA. The CDR3 length is 14 residues. The V gene lost 2 bases and the J gene lost 5 bases, with 12 bases spanning the gap. CDR3 region: CASSLIRSSETQYF. The CDR3 nucleotides are TGTGCCAGCAGCTTAATCCGTAGCAGCGAGACCCAGTACTTC.

The J gene is TRBJ1-5, the V gene TRBV5-4; D remains unclear. V lost 0 bases to trimming and J lost 1 base, with 8 bases between them. Per germline, CDR1 SGHNT and CDR2 YYREEE (reference sequence). CDR3 length: 15 amino acids. The CDR3 coding sequence is TGTGCCAGCAGCTTGGCCCCGGGAAGCAATCAGCCCCAGCATTTT. Its protein product is CASSLAPGSNQPQHF.

V gene TRBV20-1 combines with J gene TRBJ2-1; D gene unclear. The CDR3 is 16 amino acids. Germline values: CDR1 DFQATT, CDR2 SNEGSKA (reference sequence). Trimming stripped 3 bases from V and 0 bases from J, with 15 bases between. The CDR3 loop is CSASGTDTYSYNEQFF. The CDR3 coding sequence is TGCAGTGCTAGTGGCACCGACACTTACTCCTACAATGAGCAGTTCTTC.

V and J are TRBV16 and TRBJ2-1, with no clear D. The V end was cut by 0 bases, the J end by 9 bases, with 15 bases between. CDR3 size: 15 residues. Germline-derived CDR1 and CDR2 are KGHSY and FQNENV. The chain's CDR3 is CASSQSTVPRGEQFF. DNA for the CDR3: TGTGCCAGCAGCCAATCCACAGTGCCTCGTGGTGAGCAGTTCTTC.

Within the sample, this clonotype is medium-sized. This chain joins TRBV4-1 and TRBJ2-7; tentative D call: TRBD2 (6 bases). V was clipped by 0 bases and J by 4 bases, with 16 bases between them. This CDR3 has 16 amino acids. CDR1 and CDR2 from the germline V gene are MGHRA and YSYEKL. This CDR3 reads CASSQDLGSGTYEQYF. The CDR3 DNA is TGCGCCAGCAGCCAAGATCTGGGTAGCGGCACGTACGAGCAGTACTTC.

A few counts support this clonotype. The chain links TRBV12-3 or TRBV12-4 to TRBJ1-1, with a tentative D call TRBD1 (5 bases). V lost 4 bases and J 11 bases, leaving 14 bases between the germline ends. The CDR3 covers 12 residues. CDR3 in amino acids: CASSSADRRAFF. For the CDR3, the DNA is TGTGCCAGCAGTTCCGCAGACAGACGCGCTTTCTTT.

The V call is TRBV29-1, the J call TRBJ2-1, with TRBD2 identical over 8 bases. The V and J ends lost 3 bases and 7 bases, in that order; junction bases with no gene match: 11. CDR3 length equals 15 residues. Looked up from germline, CDR1 is SQVTM and CDR2 is ANQGSEA. CDR3 in DNA: TGCAGCGTTGATCTTCCCGCGGGAGGAATGAATGAGCAGTTCTTC. Translated, it gives CSVDLPAGGMNEQFF.

This clonotype was counted once. The CDR3 nucleotides read TGTGCCAGCAGCTTAACGGACTTGGGCGGGGAGCTGTTTTTT. Its protein product is CASSLTDLGGELFF. V gene TRBV7-2 combines with J gene TRBJ2-2; the D gene is possibly TRBD2 (5 bases). The CDR3 runs 14 residues. Germline CDR1 is SGHTA and CDR2 is FQGNSA. Trimming removed 2 bases at V and 7 bases at J, with 11 bases between.

Judged by abundance, this clonotype is large. The chain recombines TRBV2 with TRBJ2-7; D gene ambiguous. CDR1 is SNHLY, CDR2 FYNNEI, per germline. Trimming removed 5 bases from V and 4 bases from J, with 15 bases in between. The CDR3 runs 14 residues. CDR3 sequence (DNA): TGTGCCAGCAGTCCTAAGACGGCGAAATACGAGCAGTACGTC. Residues: CASSPKTAKYEQYV.

This clonotype was seen a few times. The chain uses TRBV7-2 and TRBJ2-7; no definite D call. CDR1 and CDR2 from the germline V gene are SGHTA and FQGNSA. The CDR3 contains 13 residues. Trimming removed 2 bases at V and 7 bases at J, with 12 bases between. CDR3 sequence: CASSLSPDGEQYF. The CDR3 region has the DNA TGTGCCAGCAGCTTATCCCCTGATGGGGAGCAGTACTTC.

The chain uses TRBV20-1 and TRBJ2-3; 12 nucleotides align to TRBD2. The CDR3 totals 14 residues. Trimming cost V 5 bases and J 5 bases; bases outside gene matches: 5. Germline V gives CDR1 DFQATT, CDR2 SNEGSKA (reference sequence). The DNA of the CDR3 is TGCAGTGCTCCTAGCGGGGGGGCCGAAGATACGCAGTATTTT. Amino acids: CSAPSGGAEDTQYF.

This clonotype is labeled as large. The rearrangement links TRBV5-1 to TRBJ2-7, with 9 bases that match TRBD1. In germline, CDR1 is SGHRS, CDR2 YFSETQ. The CDR3 is 12 amino acids. J was trimmed by 9 bases and V by 0 bases; bases with no gene match: 1. The DNA for the CDR3 is TGCGCCAGCAGCTTGGGGGACAGGGCGCAGTACTTC. It specifies CASSLGDRAQYF.

V and J are TRBV5-1 and TRBJ2-2; D uncertain. V lost 1 base, J lost 3 bases, and 7 bases lay in between. This CDR3 is 14 amino acids long. The germline V gene has CDR1 SGHRS and CDR2 YFSETQ. DNA of the CDR3: TGCGCCAGCAGCTTGCTAGAATACACCGGGGAGCTGTTTTTT. It codes for CASSLLEYTGELFF.

This clonotype is judged hyperexpanded (1% or more). CDR3 sequence: CASSYTDTQYF. In DNA, the CDR3 is TGTGCCAGCAGTTACACAGATACGCAGTATTTT. The gene calls are TRBV7-2 and TRBJ2-3; no clear D gene. Germline-derived CDR1 and CDR2 are SGHTA and FQGNSA. This CDR3 is built from 11 residues. The V end lost 6 bases, the J end lost 2 bases, and 3 bases lay between the germline ends.

This sequence joins TRBV7-2 and TRBJ2-2; 9 bases line up with TRBD1. CDR1 and CDR2 (germline): SGHTA, FQGNSA. V lost 4 bases and J lost 5; bases outside the gene matches: 5. The CDR3 sequence is 15 residues long. The CDR3 loop is CASSSQGARTGELFF. The CDR3 DNA sequence: TGTGCCAGCAGCTCACAGGGGGCGCGGACCGGGGAGCTGTTTTTT.

The chain uses TRBV5-1 and TRBJ1-3; no clear D gene. The CDR3 runs to 14 residues. With 0 bases removed from V and 3 bases from J, the gap between germline ends came to 7 bases. The germline gives CDR1 SGHRS, CDR2 YFSETQ. The CDR3 DNA sequence: TGCGCCAGCAGCTTGGACCCAGATGGAAACACCATATATTTT. Translated: CASSLDPDGNTIYF.

This chain links TRBV11-1 with TRBJ2-3; 10 bases match TRBD2. J gave up 4 bases and V 5 bases, and 9 bases lay outside the gene matches. The length of the CDR3 is 16 residues. Germline-derived CDR1 and CDR2 are SGHAT and FQDESV (reference sequence). The CDR3 sequence is CASSQPGLAGADTQYF. The CDR3 region has the DNA TGTGCCAGCAGCCAGCCGGGGCTAGCGGGAGCAGATACGCAGTATTTT.

This clonotype qualifies as large (0.1 to 1%). This chain joins TRBV7-6 and TRBJ2-6; the match to TRBD2 covers 7 bases. Trimming removed 0 bases from V and 2 bases from J; junction bases left unmatched: 4. The germline V gene encodes CDR1 SGHVS and CDR2 FNYEAQ. The CDR3 consists of 17 residues. CDR3 sequence reads: CASSLATAGAGANVLTF. The DNA of the CDR3 is TGTGCCAGCAGCTTAGCAACCGCGGGGGCTGGGGCCAACGTCCTGACTTTC.

The chain links TRBV27 to TRBJ2-7, with D maybe TRBD2 (5 bases). The germline V gene encodes CDR1 MNHEY and CDR2 SMNVEV (reference sequence). The length of the CDR3 is 14 residues. V was cut by 5 bases and J by 0 bases, with 11 bases left in between. The CDR3 loop is CASSLSGISYEQYF. The CDR3 DNA sequence: TGTGCCAGCAGTCTCTCCGGGATCTCCTACGAGCAGTACTTC.

This clonotype appeared a few times. The rearrangement links TRBV15 to TRBJ1-4; unclear D gene. Deletions cut 1 base from V and 8 bases from J, with 8 bases between. The CDR3 runs to 13 residues. Germline loops: CDR1 LNHNV, CDR2 YYDKDF (reference sequence). CDR3 DNA: TGTGCCACCAGCAGAGTTGCAGACGAAAAACTGTTTTTT. Protein product: CATSRVADEKLFF. Full variable domain (outside the CDR3, taken from reference TRBV15 and TRBJ1-4): DAMVIQNPRYQVTQFGKPVTLSCSQTLNHNVMYWYQQKSSQAPKLLFHYYDKDFNNEADTPDNFQSRRPNTSFCFLDIRSPGLGDTAMYLCATSRVADEKLFFGSGTQLSVL.

The genes are TRBV11-1 and TRBJ2-2; D is undetermined. The length of the CDR3 is 14 residues. Germline V gene sequence: CDR1 SGHAT, CDR2 FQDESV (reference sequence). V was cut by 5 bases and J by 1 base, with 8 bases left in between. CDR3 bases: TGTGCCAGCAGCCTTCGACGGAACACCGGGGAGCTGTTTTTT. Translation: CASSLRRNTGELFF.

V and J are TRBV7-6 and TRBJ2-3; D call uncertain. Trimming cost V 5 bases and J 0 bases, with 21 bases left between them. CDR1 SGHVS and CDR2 FNYEAQ come from the germline V gene. This CDR3 region has 18 residues. The CDR3 sequence is CASSPFSGRLTSTDTQYF. The CDR3 DNA sequence: TGTGCCAGCAGCCCATTTTCCGGACGGCTTACTAGCACAGATACGCAGTATTTT.

This sequence joins TRBV9 and TRBJ2-3; TRBD2 is a possible D gene (5 bases). Germline V gives CDR1 SGDLS, CDR2 YYNGEE. This CDR3 is built from 13 residues. Trimming removed 4 bases at V and 6 bases at J, with 12 bases between. CDR3 loop: CASSPQPGDTQYF. In DNA form, the CDR3 reads TGTGCCAGCAGCCCTCAGCCGGGGGATACGCAGTATTTT.

The chain links TRBV5-5 to TRBJ2-7; tentatively, D is TRBD1 (6 bases). Trimming stripped 2 bases from V and 3 bases from J, with 21 bases between. This CDR3 is 17 amino acids long. CDR1 is SGHKS, CDR2 YYEKEE, per germline (reference sequence). The CDR3 sequence: CASSFRTGPTAHYEQYV. The CDR3 bases are TGTGCCAGCAGCTTCCGAACAGGGCCCACGGCGCACTACGAGCAGTACGTC.

The chain links TRBV7-2 to TRBJ1-1, with D perhaps TRBD1 (5 bases). V lost 5 bases to trimming and J lost 4 bases, with 17 bases between them. Germline-derived CDR1 and CDR2 are SGHTA and FQGNSA. The CDR3 spans 15 residues. This chain's CDR3 is CASSAEAGRGTEAFF. The CDR3 nucleotides read TGTGCCAGCAGCGCAGAGGCAGGGAGGGGCACTGAAGCTTTCTTT.

This clonotype is medium-sized. This chain uses TRBV20-1 with TRBJ2-3; 13 bases are a match to TRBD2. Trimming at V came to 8 bases and at J to 2 bases, leaving 10 bases not matched to a gene. The germline V gene encodes CDR1 DFQATT and CDR2 SNEGSKA (reference sequence). This CDR3 comprises 16 residues. This CDR3 reads CSSKGGLAGYTDTQYF. The CDR3 DNA reads as TGCAGTTCCAAGGGGGGACTAGCGGGGTACACAGATACGCAGTATTTT.

This rearrangement joins TRBV7-9 to TRBJ2-1; D gene unclear. V lost 7 bases, J lost 3 bases, and 13 bases lay in between. The CDR3 is made up of 14 amino acids. Per the germline V gene, CDR1 is SEHNR and CDR2 is FQNEAQ (reference sequence). The DNA for the CDR3 is TGTGCCAGCACCGTCGGTGGTGGCTACAATGAGCAGTTCTTC. This sequence encodes CASTVGGGYNEQFF.

In this sample, this clonotype turned up a few times. The V call is TRBV7-2, the J call TRBJ1-1; D unresolved. CDR3 length: 14 residues. In germline, CDR1 is SGHTA, CDR2 FQGNSA. V was pared by 3 bases and J by 1 base, with 9 bases between. CDR3 sequence (DNA): TGTGCCAGCAGCTTTATTTTAGGGAACACTGAAGCTTTCTTT. This gives the protein CASSFILGNTEAFF.

The rearrangement links TRBV2 to TRBJ1-1, with TRBD1 identical over 9 bases. V was clipped by 6 bases and J by 4 bases; unmatched bases: 9. Germline V gives CDR1 SNHLY, CDR2 FYNNEI. This CDR3 has 15 residues. This chain's CDR3 is CASRGTGGDGTEAFF. DNA for the CDR3: TGTGCCAGCAGGGGAACAGGGGGCGACGGCACTGAAGCTTTCTTT.